The entry below describes one T cell receptor (beta chain). The sample originates from a study of CD8 T cells in Susac syndrome. CD8+ and CD4+ blood T cells underwent TCR beta sequencing. An amount of RNA that ranged from 0.5 to 1 ug was reverse transcribed with random hexamers. A single record per CDR3 protein comes from TCRdb applying MiXCR to the immunoSEQ multiplex PCR reads. This sample has 150,000 to 200,000 distinct CDR3 sequences, with approximately 94% found just once. This CDR3 region has 14 residues. V shed 8 bases and J shed 3 bases, with 17 bases lying between them. Germline loops: CDR1 MNHNS, CDR2 SASEGT.

The rearrangement links TRBV6-1 to TRBJ2-7, with D unresolved. The specimen was CD4+ T cells from PBMCs. The origin of this receptor is a human donor with Susac syndrome. CDR3 in amino acids: CASGPLLGSYEQYF. Written as DNA, the CDR3 is TGTGCCAGCGGACCCCTTCTGGGAAGCTACGAGCAGTACTTC.